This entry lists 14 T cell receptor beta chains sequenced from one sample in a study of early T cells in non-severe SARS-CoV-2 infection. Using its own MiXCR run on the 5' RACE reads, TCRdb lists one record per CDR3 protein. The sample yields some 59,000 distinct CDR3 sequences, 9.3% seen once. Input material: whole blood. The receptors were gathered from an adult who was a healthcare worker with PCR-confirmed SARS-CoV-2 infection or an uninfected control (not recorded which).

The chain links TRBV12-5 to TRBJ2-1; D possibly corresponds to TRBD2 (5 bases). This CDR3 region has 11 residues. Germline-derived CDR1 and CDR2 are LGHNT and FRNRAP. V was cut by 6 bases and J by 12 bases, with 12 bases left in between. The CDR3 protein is CASGTYSGQFF. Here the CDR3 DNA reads TGTGCTAGTGGCACCTACAGCGGGCAGTTCTTC.

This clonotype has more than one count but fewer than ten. The CDR3 region is CAWSSASLSGGRTEAFF. The CDR3 DNA is TGTGCCTGGAGCTCCGCAAGCCTCTCAGGGGGACGGACTGAAGCTTTCTTT. The chain uses TRBV30 and TRBJ1-1; 7 nucleotides line up with TRBD1. Per germline, CDR1 GTSNPN and CDR2 SVGIG (reference sequence). Trimming took 3 bases from V and 5 from J; bases not matched to a gene: 18. This CDR3 spans 17 amino acids.

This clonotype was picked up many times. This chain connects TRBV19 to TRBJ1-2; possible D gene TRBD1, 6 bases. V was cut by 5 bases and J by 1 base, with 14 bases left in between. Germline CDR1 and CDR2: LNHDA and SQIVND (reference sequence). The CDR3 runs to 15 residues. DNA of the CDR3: TGTGCCAGTAGTCACCGGACAGCCCATAACTATGGCTACACCTTC. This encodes CASSHRTAHNYGYTF.

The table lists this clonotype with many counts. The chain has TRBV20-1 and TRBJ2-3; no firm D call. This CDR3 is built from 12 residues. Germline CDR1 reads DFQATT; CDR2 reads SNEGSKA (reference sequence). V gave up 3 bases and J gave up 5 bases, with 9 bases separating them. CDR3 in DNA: TGCAGTGCTAGGATCCGTGGAGATACGCAGTATTTT. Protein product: CSARIRGDTQYF.

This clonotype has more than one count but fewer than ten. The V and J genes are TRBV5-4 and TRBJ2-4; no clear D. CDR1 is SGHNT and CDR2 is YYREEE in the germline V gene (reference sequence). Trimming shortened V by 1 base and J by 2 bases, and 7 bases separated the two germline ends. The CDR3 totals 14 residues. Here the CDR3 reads CASSLWGSKNIQYF. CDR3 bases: TGTGCCAGCAGCTTGTGGGGATCCAAAAACATTCAGTACTTC.

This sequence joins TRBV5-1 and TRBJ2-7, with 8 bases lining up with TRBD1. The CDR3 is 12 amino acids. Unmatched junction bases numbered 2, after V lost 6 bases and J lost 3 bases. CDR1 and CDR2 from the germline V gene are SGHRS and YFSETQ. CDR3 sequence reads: CASNDRGYEQYF. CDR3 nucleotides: TGCGCCAGCAATGACAGGGGCTACGAGCAGTACTTC. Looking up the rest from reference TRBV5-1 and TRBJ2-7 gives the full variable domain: KAGVTQTPRYLIKTRGQQVTLSCSPISGHRSVSWYQQTPGQGLQFLFEYFSETQRNKGNFPGRFSGRQFSNSRSEMNVSTLELGDSALYLCASNDRGYEQYFGPGTRLTVT.

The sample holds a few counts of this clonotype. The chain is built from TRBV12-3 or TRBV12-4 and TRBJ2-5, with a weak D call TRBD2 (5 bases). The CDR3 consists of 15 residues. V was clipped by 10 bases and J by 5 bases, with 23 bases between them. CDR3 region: CATLERGRGIETQYF. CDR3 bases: TGTGCCACCCTCGAACGGGGAAGAGGGATCGAGACCCAGTACTTC.

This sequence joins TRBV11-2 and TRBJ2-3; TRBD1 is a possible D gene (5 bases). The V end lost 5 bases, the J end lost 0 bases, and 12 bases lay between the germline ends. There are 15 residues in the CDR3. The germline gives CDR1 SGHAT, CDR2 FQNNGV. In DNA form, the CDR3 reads TGTGCCAGCAGCCAGGGCGGAAGGAGCACAGATACGCAGTATTTT. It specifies CASSQGGRSTDTQYF.

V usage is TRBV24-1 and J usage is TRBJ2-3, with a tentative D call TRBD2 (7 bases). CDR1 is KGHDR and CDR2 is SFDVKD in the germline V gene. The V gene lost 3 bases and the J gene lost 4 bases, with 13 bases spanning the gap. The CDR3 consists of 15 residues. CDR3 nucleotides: TGTGCCACCAGTGATCGCCCGGGGGGCGCAGATACGCAGTATTTT. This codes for CATSDRPGGADTQYF.

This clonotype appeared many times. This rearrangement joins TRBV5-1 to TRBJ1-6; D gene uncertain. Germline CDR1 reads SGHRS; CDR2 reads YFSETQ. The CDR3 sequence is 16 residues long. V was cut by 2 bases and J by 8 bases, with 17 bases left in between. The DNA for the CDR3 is TGCGCCAGCAGCTTATTTGTCGGACGGGCGGATTCACCCCTCCACTTT. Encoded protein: CASSLFVGRADSPLHF.

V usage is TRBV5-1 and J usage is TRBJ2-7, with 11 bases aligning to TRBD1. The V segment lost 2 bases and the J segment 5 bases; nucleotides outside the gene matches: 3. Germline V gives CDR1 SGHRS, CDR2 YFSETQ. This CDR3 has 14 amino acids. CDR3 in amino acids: CASSFGQGANEQYF. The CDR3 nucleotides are TGCGCCAGCAGCTTCGGACAGGGGGCAAACGAGCAGTACTTC. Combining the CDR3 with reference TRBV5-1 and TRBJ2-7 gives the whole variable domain KAGVTQTPRYLIKTRGQQVTLSCSPISGHRSVSWYQQTPGQGLQFLFEYFSETQRNKGNFPGRFSGRQFSNSRSEMNVSTLELGDSALYLCASSFGQGANEQYFGPGTRLTVT.

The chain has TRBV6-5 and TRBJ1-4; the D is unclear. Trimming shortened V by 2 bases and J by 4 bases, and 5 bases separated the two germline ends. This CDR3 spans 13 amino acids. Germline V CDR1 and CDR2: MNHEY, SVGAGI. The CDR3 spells CASSYGSNEKLFF. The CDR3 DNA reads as TGTGCCAGCAGTTACGGGAGTAATGAAAAACTGTTTTTT.

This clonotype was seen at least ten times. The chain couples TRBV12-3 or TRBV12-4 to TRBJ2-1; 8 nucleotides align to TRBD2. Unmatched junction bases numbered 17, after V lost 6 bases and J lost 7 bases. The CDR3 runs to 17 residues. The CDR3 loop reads CASSPRVASGGNNEQFF. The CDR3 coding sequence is TGTGCCAGCAGCCCCAGGGTGGCAAGCGGGGGAAATAATGAGCAGTTCTTC.

CDR3 nucleotide sequence: TGTGCCAGCGCCCAGGCTGGGGAGACCCAGTACTTC. It codes for CASAQAGETQYF. The chain employs TRBV7-6 and TRBJ2-5, with unresolved D. Germline V gives CDR1 SGHVS, CDR2 FNYEAQ. The CDR3 covers 12 residues. Trimming pared 8 bases from V and 5 bases from J, leaving 12 bases between.